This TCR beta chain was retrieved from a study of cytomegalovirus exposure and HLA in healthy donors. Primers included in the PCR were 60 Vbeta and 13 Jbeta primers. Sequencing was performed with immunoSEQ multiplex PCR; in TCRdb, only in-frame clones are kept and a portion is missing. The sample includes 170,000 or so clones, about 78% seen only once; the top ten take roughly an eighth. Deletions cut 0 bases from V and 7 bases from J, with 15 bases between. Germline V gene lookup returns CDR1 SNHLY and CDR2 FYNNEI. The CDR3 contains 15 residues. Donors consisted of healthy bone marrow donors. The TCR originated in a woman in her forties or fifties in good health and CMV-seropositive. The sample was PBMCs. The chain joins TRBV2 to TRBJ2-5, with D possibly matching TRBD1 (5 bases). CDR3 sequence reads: CASSEAGPQHGTQYF. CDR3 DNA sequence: TGTGCCAGCAGTGAAGCGGGGCCACAGCATGGGACCCAGTACTTC.